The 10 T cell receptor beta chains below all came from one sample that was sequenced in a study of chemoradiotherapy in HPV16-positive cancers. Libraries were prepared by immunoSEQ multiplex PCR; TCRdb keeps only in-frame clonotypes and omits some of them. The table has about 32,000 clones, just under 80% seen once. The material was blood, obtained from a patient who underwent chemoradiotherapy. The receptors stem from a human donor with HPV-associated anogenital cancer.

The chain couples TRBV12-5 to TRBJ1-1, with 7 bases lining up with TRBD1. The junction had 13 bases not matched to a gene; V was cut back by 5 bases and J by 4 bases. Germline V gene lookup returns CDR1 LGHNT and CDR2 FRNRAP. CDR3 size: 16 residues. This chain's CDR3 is CASGPSLGGAPTEAFF. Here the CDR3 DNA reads TGTGCTAGTGGTCCCAGTCTAGGGGGCGCGCCCACTGAAGCTTTCTTT.

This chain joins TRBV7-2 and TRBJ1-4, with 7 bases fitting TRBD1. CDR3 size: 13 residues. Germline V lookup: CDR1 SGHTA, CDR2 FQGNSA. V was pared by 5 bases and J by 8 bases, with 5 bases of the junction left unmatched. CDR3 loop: CASSLQTGEKLFF. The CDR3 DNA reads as TGTGCCAGCAGCCTCCAGACAGGGGAAAAACTGTTTTTT.

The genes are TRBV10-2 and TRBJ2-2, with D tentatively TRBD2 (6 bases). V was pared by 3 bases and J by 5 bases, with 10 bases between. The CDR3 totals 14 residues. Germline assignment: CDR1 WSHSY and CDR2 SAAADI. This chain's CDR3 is CASSELAGTGELFF. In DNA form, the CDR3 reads TGCGCCAGCAGTGAATTGGCGGGGACCGGGGAGCTGTTTTTT.

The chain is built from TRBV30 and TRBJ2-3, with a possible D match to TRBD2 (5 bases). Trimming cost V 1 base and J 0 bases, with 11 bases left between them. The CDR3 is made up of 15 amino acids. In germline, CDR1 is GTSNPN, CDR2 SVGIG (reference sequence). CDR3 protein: CAWSATWTSTDTQYF. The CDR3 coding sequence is TGTGCCTGGAGTGCTACTTGGACTAGCACAGATACGCAGTATTTT.

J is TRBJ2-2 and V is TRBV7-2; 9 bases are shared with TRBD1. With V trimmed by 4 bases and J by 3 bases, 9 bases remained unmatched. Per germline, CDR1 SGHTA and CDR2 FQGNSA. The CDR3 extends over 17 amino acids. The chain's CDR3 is CASSSLRTGVDTGELFF. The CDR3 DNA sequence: TGTGCCAGCAGCTCCCTTCGGACAGGGGTGGACACCGGGGAGCTGTTTTTT.

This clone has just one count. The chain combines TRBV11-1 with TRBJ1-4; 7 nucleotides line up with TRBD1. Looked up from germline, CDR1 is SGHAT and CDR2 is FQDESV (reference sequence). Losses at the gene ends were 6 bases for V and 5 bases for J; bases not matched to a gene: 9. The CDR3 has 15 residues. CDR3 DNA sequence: TGTGCCAGCAGTCAAACACAGGGGAAAAATGAAAAACTGTTTTTT. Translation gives CASSQTQGKNEKLFF. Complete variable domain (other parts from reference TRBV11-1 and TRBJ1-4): EAEVAQSPRYKITEKSQAVAFWCDPISGHATLYWYRQILGQGPELLVQFQDESVVDDSQLPKDRFSAERLKGVDSTLKIQPAELGDSAMYLCASSQTQGKNEKLFFGSGTQLSVL.

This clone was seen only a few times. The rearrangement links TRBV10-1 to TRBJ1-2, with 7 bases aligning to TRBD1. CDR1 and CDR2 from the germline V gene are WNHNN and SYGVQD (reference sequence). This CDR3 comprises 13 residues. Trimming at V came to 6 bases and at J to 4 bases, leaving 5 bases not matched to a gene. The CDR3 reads CASSPGQPYGYTF. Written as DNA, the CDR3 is TGCGCCAGCAGCCCGGGACAGCCCTATGGCTACACCTTC.

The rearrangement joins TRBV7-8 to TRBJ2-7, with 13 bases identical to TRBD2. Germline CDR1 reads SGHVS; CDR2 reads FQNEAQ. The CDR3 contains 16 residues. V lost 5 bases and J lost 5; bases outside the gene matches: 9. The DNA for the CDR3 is TGTGCCAGCAGCCGAGGGACTAGCGGGATTATGAACGAGCAGTACTTC. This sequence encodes CASSRGTSGIMNEQYF.

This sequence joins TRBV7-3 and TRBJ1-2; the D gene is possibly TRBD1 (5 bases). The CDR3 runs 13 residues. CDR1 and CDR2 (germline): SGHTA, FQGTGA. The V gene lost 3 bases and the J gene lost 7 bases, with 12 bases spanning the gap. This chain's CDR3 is CASSLDPTAGYTF. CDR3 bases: TGTGCCAGCAGCTTGGACCCGACAGCTGGCTACACCTTC.

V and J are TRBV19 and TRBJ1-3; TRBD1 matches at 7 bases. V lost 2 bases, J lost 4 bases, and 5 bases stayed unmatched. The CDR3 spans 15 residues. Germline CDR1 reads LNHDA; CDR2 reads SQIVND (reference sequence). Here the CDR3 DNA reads TGTGCCAGTAGTATATTGACAGGGCCCGGAAACACCATATATTTT. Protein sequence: CASSILTGPGNTIYF.